A single sample gave rise to the 6 T cell receptor beta chains below, sequenced in a study of identical twins. Via MiXCR, TCRdb re-called the 5' RACE reads, giving one row per CDR3 protein. There are 200,000 or so distinct CDR3 sequences in the sample; more than 6.5% occur only once, and less than 2% lies in the top ten. The same data also went into a second study, on yellow fever vaccine responses in identical twins.

The sample taken for sequencing was memory (CD45RO+) T cells sorted from blood. All receptors come from a woman between 18 and 29 years old in good health.

This clonotype was counted a few times. The chain recombines TRBV29-1 with TRBJ1-2, with D possibly TRBD1 on 5 matching bases. CDR3 size: 12 residues. Germline CDR1 reads SQVTM; CDR2 reads ANQGSEA. V dropped 4 bases and J dropped 7 bases, with 13 bases sitting between them. This CDR3 reads CSVVQDGGGYTF. As DNA, the CDR3 is TGCAGCGTTGTTCAAGACGGGGGTGGCTACACCTTC.

This clonotype was seen at least ten times. This chain links TRBV6-2 or TRBV6-3 with TRBJ2-1; 9 nucleotides align to TRBD1. The CDR3 has 14 amino acids. The trim removed 10 bases at V and 8 bases at J, leaving 12 bases unmatched. From germline, CDR1 is MNHEY and CDR2 SVGEGT. The CDR3 region has the DNA TGTGCCACACTCCCGGGGACAGGGATACATGAGCAGTTCTTC. This encodes CATLPGTGIHEQFF.

This clonotype was detected many times. DNA of the CDR3: TGCGCCAGCAGCTTGGTTCCCGCAGCGAGCGGCAGCACAGATACGCAGTATTTT. Protein sequence: CASSLVPAASGSTDTQYF. V usage is TRBV5-1 and J usage is TRBJ2-3; TRBD2 might be the D (5 bases). Germline CDR1 and CDR2: SGHRS and YFSETQ. Between the trimmed V and J ends, which lost 0 bases and 0 bases, there was a span of 17 bases. The CDR3 contains 18 residues.

Ten or more counts support this clonotype. The J gene is TRBJ2-5, the V gene TRBV7-8, with TRBD2 as a possible D gene (6 bases). Germline lookup yields CDR1 SGHVS and CDR2 FQNEAQ. CDR3 length equals 15 residues. The V end lost 1 base, the J end lost 5 bases, and 14 bases lay between the germline ends. The CDR3 DNA reads TGTGCCAGCAGCTTAGAACGGGAGTTCAAGGAGACCCAGTACTTC. Amino acids: CASSLEREFKETQYF.

The gene calls are TRBV27 and TRBJ1-1, with 7 bases lining up with TRBD1. J lost 0 bases, V lost 2 bases, and 0 bases had no gene match. This CDR3 spans 14 amino acids. The germline V gene has CDR1 MNHEY and CDR2 SMNVEV (reference sequence). The CDR3 spells CASSLGQVNTEAFF. CDR3 nucleotides: TGTGCCAGCAGTTTAGGACAGGTGAACACTGAAGCTTTCTTT.

The chain couples TRBV11-2 to TRBJ2-7, with TRBD1 identical over 8 bases. This CDR3 has 13 residues. Germline loops: CDR1 SGHAT, CDR2 FQNNGV. Trimming took 5 bases from V and 4 from J; bases not matched to a gene: 4. CDR3 DNA: TGTGCCAGCAGCCCCTACAGGGGGTACGAGCAGTACTTC. Amino acid sequence: CASSPYRGYEQYF. The entire variable domain, with the rest obtained from reference TRBV11-2 and TRBJ2-7, is as follows: EAGVAQSPRYKIIEKRQSVAFWCNPISGHATLYWYQQILGQGPKLLIQFQNNGVVDDSQLPKDRFSAERLKGVDSTLKIQPAKLEDSAVYLCASSPYRGYEQYFGPGTRLTVT.